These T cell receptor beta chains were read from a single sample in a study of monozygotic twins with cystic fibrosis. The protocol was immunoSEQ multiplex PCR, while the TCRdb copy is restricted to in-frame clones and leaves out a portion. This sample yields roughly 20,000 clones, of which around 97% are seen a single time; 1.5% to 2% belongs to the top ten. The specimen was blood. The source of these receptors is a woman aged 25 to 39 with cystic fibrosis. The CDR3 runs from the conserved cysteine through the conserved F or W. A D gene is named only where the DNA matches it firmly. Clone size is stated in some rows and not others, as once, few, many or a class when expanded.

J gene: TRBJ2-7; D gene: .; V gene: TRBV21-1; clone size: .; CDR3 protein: CASSRRSPASDEQYF; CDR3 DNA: TGTGCCAGCAGCCGAAGGAGCCCAGCTTCCGACGAGCAGTACTTC
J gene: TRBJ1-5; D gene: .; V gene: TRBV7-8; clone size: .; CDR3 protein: CASSARGTGGYSNQPQHF; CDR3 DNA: TGTGCCAGCAGCGCACGCGGCACGGGAGGATATAGCAATCAGCCCCAGCATTTT
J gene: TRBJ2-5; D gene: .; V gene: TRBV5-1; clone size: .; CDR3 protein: CASSLFGATQYF; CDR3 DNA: TGCGCCAGCAGCTTGTTTGGGGCTACCCAGTACTTC
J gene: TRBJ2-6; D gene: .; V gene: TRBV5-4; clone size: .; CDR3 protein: CASSLRGAGANVLTF; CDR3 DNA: TGTGCCAGCAGCTTACGAGGGGCCGGGGCCAACGTCCTGACTTTC
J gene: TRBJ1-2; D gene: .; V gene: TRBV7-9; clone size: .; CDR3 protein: CASSLVTANGGYTF; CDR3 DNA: TGTGCCAGCAGCTTAGTTACGGCTAATGGTGGCTACACCTTC
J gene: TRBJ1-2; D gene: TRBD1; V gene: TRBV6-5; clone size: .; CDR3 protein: CASSFRGQGHGYTF; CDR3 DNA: TGTGCCAGCAGTTTCCGTGGACAGGGTCATGGCTACACCTTC
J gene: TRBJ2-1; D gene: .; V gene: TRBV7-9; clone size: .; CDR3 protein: CASSYSGTLDEQFF; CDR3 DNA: TGTGCCAGCAGCTACTCCGGGACGTTGGATGAGCAGTTCTTC
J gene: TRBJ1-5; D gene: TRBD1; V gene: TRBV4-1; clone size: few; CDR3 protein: CASSQPGTVNQPQHF; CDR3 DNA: TGCGCCAGCAGCCAACCAGGGACAGTCAATCAGCCCCAGCATTTT
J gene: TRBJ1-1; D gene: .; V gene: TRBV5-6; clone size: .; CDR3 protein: CASSPSAGHEAFF; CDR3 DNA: TGTGCCAGCAGCCCATCTGCGGGACACGAAGCTTTCTTT
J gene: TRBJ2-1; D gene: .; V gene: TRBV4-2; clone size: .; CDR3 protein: CASSQQTTRQFF; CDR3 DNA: TGTGCCAGCAGCCAACAGACAACAAGGCAGTTCTTC
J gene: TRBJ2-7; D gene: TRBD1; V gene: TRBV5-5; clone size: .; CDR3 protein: CASSTWTGKREQYF; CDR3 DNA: TGTGCCAGCAGCACCTGGACAGGGAAGCGCGAGCAGTACTTC
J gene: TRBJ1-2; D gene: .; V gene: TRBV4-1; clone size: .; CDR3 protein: CASSQDLTGSYGYTF; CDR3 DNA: TGCGCCAGCAGCCAAGATCTGACGGGGTCATATGGCTACACCTTC
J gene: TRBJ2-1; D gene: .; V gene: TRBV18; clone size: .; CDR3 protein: CASSPSQYNEQFF; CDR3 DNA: TGTGCCAGCTCACCGTCCCAATACAATGAGCAGTTCTTC
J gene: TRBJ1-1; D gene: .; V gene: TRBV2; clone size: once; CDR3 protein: CASSSRGNTEAFF; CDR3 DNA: TGTGCCAGCAGTTCCAGGGGGAACACTGAAGCTTTCTTT
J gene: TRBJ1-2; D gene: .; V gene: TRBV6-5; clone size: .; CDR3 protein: CASTLGALYTF; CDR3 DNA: TGTGCCAGCACTCTCGGGGCCCTCTACACCTTC
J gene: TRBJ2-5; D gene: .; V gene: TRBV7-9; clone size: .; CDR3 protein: CASSLIADQETQYF; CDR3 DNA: TGTGCCAGCAGCTTAATAGCGGATCAAGAGACCCAGTACTTC
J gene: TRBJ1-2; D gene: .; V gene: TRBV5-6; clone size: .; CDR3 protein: CASSTRPFYGYTF; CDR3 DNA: TGTGCCAGCAGCACCCGGCCGTTTTATGGCTACACCTTC
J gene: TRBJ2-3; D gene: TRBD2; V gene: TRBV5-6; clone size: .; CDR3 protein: CASSFPSGVPDTQYF; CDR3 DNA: TGTGCCAGCAGCTTTCCTAGCGGGGTTCCAGATACGCAGTATTTT
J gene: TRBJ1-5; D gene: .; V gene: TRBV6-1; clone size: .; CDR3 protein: CASSDWSNQPQHF; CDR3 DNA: TGTGCCAGCAGTGACTGGAGCAATCAGCCCCAGCATTTT
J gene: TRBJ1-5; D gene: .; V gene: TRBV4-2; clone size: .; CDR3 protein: CASSQVSGMGPQHF; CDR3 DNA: TGTGCCAGCAGCCAAGTATCGGGAATGGGGCCCCAGCATTTT
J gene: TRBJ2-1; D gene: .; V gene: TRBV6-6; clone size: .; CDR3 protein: CASRGTEFSYNEQFF; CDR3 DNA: TGTGCCAGCAGGGGAACAGAGTTCTCCTACAATGAGCAGTTCTTC
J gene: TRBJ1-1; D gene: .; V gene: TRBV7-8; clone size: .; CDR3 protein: CASSIRNRGGSTEAFF; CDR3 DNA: TGTGCCAGCAGCATAAGGAATCGGGGCGGCAGCACTGAAGCTTTCTTT
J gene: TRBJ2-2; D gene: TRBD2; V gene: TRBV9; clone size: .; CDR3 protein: CASSASGGVTGELFF; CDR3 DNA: TGTGCCAGCAGCGCAAGCGGGGGGGTAACCGGGGAGCTGTTTTTT
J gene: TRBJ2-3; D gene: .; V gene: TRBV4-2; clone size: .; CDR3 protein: CASSSGGGTDTQYF; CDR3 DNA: TGTGCCAGCAGTTCAGGGGGGGGTACAGATACGCAGTATTTT
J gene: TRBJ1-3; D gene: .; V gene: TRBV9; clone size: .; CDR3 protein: CASSLGVQDTIYF; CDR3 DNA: TGTGCCAGCAGCCTCGGAGTCCAGGACACCATATATTTT
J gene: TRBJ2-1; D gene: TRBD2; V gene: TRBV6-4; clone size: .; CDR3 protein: CASSDSSGSYNEQFF; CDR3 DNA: TGTGCCAGCAGTGACTCTAGCGGGTCCTACAATGAGCAGTTCTTC
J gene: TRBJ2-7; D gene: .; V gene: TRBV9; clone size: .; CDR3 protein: CASSVGLTQNGQYF; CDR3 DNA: TGTGCCAGCAGCGTAGGACTCACCCAGAACGGGCAGTACTTC
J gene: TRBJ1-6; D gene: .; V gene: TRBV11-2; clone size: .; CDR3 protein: CASRLDRSPLHF; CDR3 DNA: TGTGCCAGCAGGTTGGATCGTTCACCCCTCCACTTT
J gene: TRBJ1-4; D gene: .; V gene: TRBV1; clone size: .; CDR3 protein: CTSSQERTRPIKVGNEKLFF; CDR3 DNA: TGCACCAGCAGCCAAGAGAGAACTCGGCCGATTAAGGTGGGGAATGAAAAACTGTTTTTT
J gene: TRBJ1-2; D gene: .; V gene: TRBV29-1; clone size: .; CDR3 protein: CSAAPGDFYGYTF; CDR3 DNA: TGCAGCGCAGCCCCGGGGGACTTCTATGGCTACACCTTC
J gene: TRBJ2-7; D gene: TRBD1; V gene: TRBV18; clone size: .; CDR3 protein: CASSRGQIYEQYF; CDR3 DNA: TGTGCCAGCTCACGGGGACAGATCTACGAGCAGTACTTC
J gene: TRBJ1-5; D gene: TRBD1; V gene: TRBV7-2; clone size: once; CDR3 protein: CASSALGGGVNQPQHF; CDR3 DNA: TGTGCCAGCAGCGCCTTAGGAGGGGGCGTGAATCAGCCCCAGCATTTT
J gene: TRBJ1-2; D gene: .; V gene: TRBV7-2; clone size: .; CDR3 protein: CASSLVTVYGYTF; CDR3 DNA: TGTGCCAGCAGCTTAGTGACGGTCTATGGCTACACCTTC
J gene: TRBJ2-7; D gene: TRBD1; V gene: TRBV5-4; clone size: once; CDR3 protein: CASSSRDRGHEQYF; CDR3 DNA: TGTGCCAGCAGCTCCCGGGACAGGGGCCACGAGCAGTACTTC
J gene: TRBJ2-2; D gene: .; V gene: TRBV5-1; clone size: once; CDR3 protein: CASNTGQPNTGELFF; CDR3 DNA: TGCGCCAGCAACACCGGACAGCCGAACACCGGGGAGCTGTTTTTT
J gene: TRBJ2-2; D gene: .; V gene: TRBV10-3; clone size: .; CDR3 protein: CAIKNRLELFF; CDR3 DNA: TGTGCCATCAAAAATCGTCTGGAGCTGTTTTTT
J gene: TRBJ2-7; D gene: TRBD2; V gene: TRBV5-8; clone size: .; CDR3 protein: CASSLLMGGEQYF; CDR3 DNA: TGTGCCAGCAGCTTGTTAATGGGAGGGGAGCAGTACTTC
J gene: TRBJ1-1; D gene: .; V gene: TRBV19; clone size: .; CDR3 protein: CASFSNTANTEAFF; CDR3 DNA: TGTGCCAGTTTTTCTAATACAGCGAACACTGAAGCTTTCTTT
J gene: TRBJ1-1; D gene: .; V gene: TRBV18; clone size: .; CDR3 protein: CASSPPGTGKNTEAFF; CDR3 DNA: TGTGCCAGCTCACCACCAGGAACAGGGAAGAACACTGAAGCTTTCTTT
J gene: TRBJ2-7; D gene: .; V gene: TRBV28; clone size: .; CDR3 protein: CASTWGGRAYEQYF; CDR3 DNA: TGTGCCAGCACATGGGGCGGTAGGGCCTACGAGCAGTACTTC
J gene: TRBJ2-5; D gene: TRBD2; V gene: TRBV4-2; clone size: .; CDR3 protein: CASSHGLAGFQEAQYF; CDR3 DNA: TGTGCCAGCAGCCATGGATTAGCGGGGTTTCAAGAGGCCCAGTACTTC
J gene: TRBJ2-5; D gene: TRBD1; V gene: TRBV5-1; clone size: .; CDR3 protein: CASSLPGGAQETQYF; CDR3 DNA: TGCGCCAGCAGCTTGCCAGGGGGCGCCCAAGAGACCCAGTACTTC
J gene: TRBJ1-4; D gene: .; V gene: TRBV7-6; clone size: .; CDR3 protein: CASSSMPPREWKGGGTNEKLFF; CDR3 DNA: TGTGCCAGCAGCTCGATGCCCCCACGGGAATGGAAAGGGGGAGGCACTAATGAAAAACTGTTTTTT
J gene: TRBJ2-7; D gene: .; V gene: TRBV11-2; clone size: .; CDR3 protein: CASSLLPWRSYEQYF; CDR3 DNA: TGTGCCAGCAGCTTATTGCCCTGGAGGAGCTACGAGCAGTACTTC
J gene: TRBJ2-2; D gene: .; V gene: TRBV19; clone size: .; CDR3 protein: CASSIVHRTNTGELFF; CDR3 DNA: TGTGCCAGTAGTATAGTTCACAGAACGAACACCGGGGAGCTGTTTTTT
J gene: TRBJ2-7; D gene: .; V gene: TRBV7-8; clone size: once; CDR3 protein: CASSHPSNEQYF; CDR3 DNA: TGTGCCAGCAGCCACCCATCAAACGAGCAGTACTTC
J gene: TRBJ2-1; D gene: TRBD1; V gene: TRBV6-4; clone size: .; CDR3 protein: CASSEGQGTYNEQFF; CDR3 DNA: TGTGCCAGCAGTGAGGGACAGGGGACCTACAATGAGCAGTTCTTC
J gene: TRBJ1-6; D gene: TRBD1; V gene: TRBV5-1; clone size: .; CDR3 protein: CASSLAGQGNSPLHF; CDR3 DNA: TGCGCCAGCAGCTTGGCGGGACAGGGGAATTCACCCCTCCACTTT
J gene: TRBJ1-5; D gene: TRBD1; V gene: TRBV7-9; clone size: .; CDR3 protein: CASSRTGVHSNQPQHF; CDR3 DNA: TGTGCCAGCAGCCGGACAGGGGTCCACAGCAATCAGCCCCAGCATTTT
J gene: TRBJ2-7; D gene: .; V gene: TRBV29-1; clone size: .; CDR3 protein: CSVWSTGPYEQYF; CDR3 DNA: TGCAGCGTTTGGTCGACGGGCCCCTACGAGCAGTACTTC
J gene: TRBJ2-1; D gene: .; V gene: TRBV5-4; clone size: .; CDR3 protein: CASSSALVRNEQFF; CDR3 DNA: TGTGCCAGCAGCTCGGCTTTAGTTAGGAATGAGCAGTTCTTC
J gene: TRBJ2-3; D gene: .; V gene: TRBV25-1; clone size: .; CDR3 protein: CATRAPDTDTQYF; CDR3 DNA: TGTGCCACCCGGGCACCTGACACAGATACGCAGTATTTT